This TCR beta chain was recorded in a study of cytomegalovirus exposure and HLA in healthy donors. This clone is a singleton in its sample. The V end was cut by 6 bases, the J end by 5 bases, with 26 bases between. The germline V gene has CDR1 KGHSH and CDR2 LQKENI. The CDR3 sequence is 17 residues long. Some clones are missing from TCRdb's copy, which holds only in-frame ones; the method was immunoSEQ multiplex PCR. The sample lists about 120,000 clones; about 88% were seen once. The chain joins TRBV18 to TRBJ2-7, with D possibly matching TRBD2 (6 bases). Sequenced sample: PBMCs. The receptor was isolated from a woman younger than 30 in good health and CMV-seronegative. For the CDR3, the DNA is TGTGCCAGCTCGCGGGGCGAATTGTGGGTTAGCTACGACGAGCAGTACTTC. It specifies CASSRGELWVSYDEQYF.